Only a few counts were recorded for the clone carrying this TCR beta chain. The data were obtained in a study of blood T cell repertoires in COVID-19. In the study overall: Samples of COVID-19 (acute and convalescent) were obtained from the United States, Italy and Spain.

From germline, CDR1 is MDHEN and CDR2 SYDVKM. The CDR3 sequence is 14 residues long. V gave up 3 bases and J gave up 4 bases, with 12 bases separating them. As handled by the study authors: Nucleated cell number was recorded as an estimate derived from reference gene primer amplification. Profiled with immunoSEQ multiplex PCR; TCRdb holds only in-frame clones, not every one. That table is the source of V, J and clone size, and D and trimming were worked out from the DNA. This table has approximately 69,000 clones, around 90% appearing once. The chain has TRBV28 and TRBJ1-2, with D possibly TRBD1 on 6 matching bases. The source material was peripheral blood. The source of this sequence is a man aged 45-65 years with acute or convalescent COVID-19. The CDR3 DNA reads as TGTGCCAGCAGTTTGGTGGACAGTGGCTATGGCTACACCTTC. This translates into CASSLVDSGYGYTF.